This T cell receptor beta chain was documented in a study of blood T cell repertoires in COVID-19. Study summary: Samples of COVID-19 (acute and convalescent) were obtained from the United States, Italy and Spain.

Per the authors' pipeline: Amplification from reference gene primers served as the basis for estimated nucleated cell counts. TCRdb keeps only in-frame clones here, not all; method: immunoSEQ multiplex PCR. V, J and clone size derive from that table, while D and trimming were established from the DNA sequence. The sample lists 150,000 or so clones, almost 85% occurring once. Germline V gene lookup returns CDR1 LGHNT and CDR2 FRNRAP. The CDR3 covers 14 residues. V dropped 7 bases and J dropped 3 bases, with 15 bases sitting between them. This receptor was obtained from a human donor with acute or convalescent COVID-19. The donor label of this sample is uncertain. The chain joins TRBV12-5 to TRBJ1-2; D might be TRBD1 (6 bases). Input material: peripheral blood. CDR3: CASALLDRYYGYTF. The DNA of the CDR3 is TGTGCTAGTGCCCTCCTCGACAGGTACTATGGCTACACCTTC.